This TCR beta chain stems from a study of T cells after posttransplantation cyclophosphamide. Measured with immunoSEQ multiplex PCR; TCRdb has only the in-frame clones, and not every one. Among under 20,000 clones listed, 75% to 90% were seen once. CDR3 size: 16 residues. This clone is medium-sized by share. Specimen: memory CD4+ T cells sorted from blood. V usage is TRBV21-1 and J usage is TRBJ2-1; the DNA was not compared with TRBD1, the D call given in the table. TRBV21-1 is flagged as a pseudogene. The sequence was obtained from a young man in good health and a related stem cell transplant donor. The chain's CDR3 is CASSKEGQSSYNEQFF. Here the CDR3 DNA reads TGTGCCAGCAGCAAAGAGGGACAGAGCTCCTACAATGAGCAGTTCTTC.